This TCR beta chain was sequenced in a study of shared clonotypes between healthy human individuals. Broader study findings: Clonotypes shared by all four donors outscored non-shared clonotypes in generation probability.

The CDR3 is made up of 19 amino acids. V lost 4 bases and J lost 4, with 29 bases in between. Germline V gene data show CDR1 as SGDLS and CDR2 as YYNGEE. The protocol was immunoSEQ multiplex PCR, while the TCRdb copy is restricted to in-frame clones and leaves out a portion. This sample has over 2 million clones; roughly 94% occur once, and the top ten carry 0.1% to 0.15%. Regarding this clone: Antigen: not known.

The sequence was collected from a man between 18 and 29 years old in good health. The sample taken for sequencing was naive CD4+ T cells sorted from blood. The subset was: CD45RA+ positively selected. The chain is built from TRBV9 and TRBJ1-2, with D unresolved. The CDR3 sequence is CASSPPGRAGTLVGYGYTF. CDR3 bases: TGTGCCAGCAGCCCACCTGGGCGGGCAGGAACTCTTGTCGGCTATGGCTACACCTTC.